This TCR beta chain came from a study of shared clonotypes between healthy human individuals. Study at large: Three plates each covered CD4 naive and memory; CD8 naive two, CD8 memory one.

Clones were sequenced by immunoSEQ multiplex PCR, and TCRdb holds only the in-frame ones, with some missing. The sample yields 2 million to 2.5 million clones, approximately 95% seen once. Overall study findings and caveats: Non-shared clonotypes were found to have lower generation probabilities than the clonotypes that were shared by all four of the sorted-subset donors.

Negatively enriched CD4+ T cells were divided by CD45RA into naive and memory. V lost 3 bases and J lost 3, with 5 bases in between. The length of the CDR3 is 13 residues. CDR1 and CDR2 (germline): MDHEN, SYDVKM. As to this clone: Its antigen is unidentified.

V and J are TRBV28 and TRBJ1-4; D gene uncertain. Sample: naive CD4+ T cells from PBMCs. Subset meaning: CD45RA+ positively selected. The origin of this receptor is a man aged 18 to 30 in good health. Some clones in this sample may be carry-over from other donors' samples. This chain's CDR3 is CASSFDANEKLFF. In DNA, the CDR3 is TGTGCCAGCAGTTTTGACGCTAATGAAAAACTGTTTTTT.